Listed here are 14 T cell receptor beta chains from one sample, sequenced in a study of blood T cell repertoires in COVID-19. Using immunoSEQ multiplex PCR, the repertoire was profiled, and TCRdb retains in-frame clones only, with some absent. This table holds approximately 70,000 clones, about 90% found once. The sample comprised peripheral blood. The receptors derive from a human donor in a cohort sampled during active COVID-19.

The rearrangement uses TRBV9 and TRBJ2-3; maybe TRBD1 (6 bases). Trimming took off 0 bases at V and 1 base at J, with 9 bases between the two ends. This CDR3 has 15 amino acids. CDR1 SGDLS and CDR2 YYNGEE come from the germline V gene. CDR3 amino acids: CASSVAGAGTDTQYF. CDR3 nucleotides: TGTGCCAGCAGCGTAGCAGGGGCGGGCACAGATACGCAGTATTTT.

The chain carries TRBV25-1 and TRBJ1-2, with 7 bases aligning to TRBD1. Germline-derived CDR1 and CDR2 are MGHDK and SYGVNS. This CDR3 comprises 10 residues. As DNA, the CDR3 is TGTGAAGTGACAGGGCATGGCTACACCTTC. Translated: CEVTGHGYTF.

This sequence joins TRBV7-2 and TRBJ2-7, with D possibly matching TRBD1 (6 bases). The ends were cut back, 5 bases at V and 6 bases at J, with 20 bases in the middle. Germline-derived CDR1 and CDR2 are SGHTA and FQGNSA. This CDR3 contains 15 residues. The DNA for the CDR3 is TGTGCCAGCAGCCCAACCACAGGGTCGATCGGCGAGCAGTACTTC. Its translation is CASSPTTGSIGEQYF.

This chain uses TRBV19 with TRBJ1-2, with D hard to call. V was cut by 4 bases and J by 6 bases, with 18 bases left in between. The germline gives CDR1 LNHDA, CDR2 SQIVND (reference sequence). The CDR3 spans 15 residues. CDR3 sequence: CASSTTGIGIDGYTF. Here the CDR3 DNA reads TGTGCCAGTAGTACGACGGGAATCGGTATTGATGGCTACACCTTC. Full variable domain (outside the CDR3, taken from reference TRBV19 and TRBJ1-2): DGGITQSPKYLFRKEGQNVTLSCEQNLNHDAMYWYRQDPGQGLRLIYYSQIVNDFQKGDIAEGYSVSREKKESFPLTVTSAQKNPTAFYLCASSTTGIGIDGYTFGSGTRLTVV.

This clone was recorded only once. A junction boundary mismatches the germline segment, possibly from a read error. J is TRBJ1-2 and V is TRBV29-1; TRBD1 matches 10 bases. This CDR3 has 14 residues. The V gene's germline CDR1 is SQVTM and CDR2 ANQGSEA. Here the CDR3 DNA reads TGCAGCGTGGAAGGGGACAGGGGATTCTATGGCTACACCTTC. Encoded protein: CSVEGDRGFYGYTF. Filled out from reference TRBV29-1 and TRBJ1-2, the complete variable domain reads SAVISQKPSRDICQRGTSLTIQCQVDSQVTMMFWYRQQPGQSLTLIATANQGSEATYESGFVIDKFPISRPNLTFSTLTVSNMSPEDSSIYLCSVEGDRGFYGYTFGSGTRLTVV.

The chain recombines TRBV10-3 with TRBJ1-1; D possibly corresponds to TRBD1 (5 bases). V gave up 0 bases and J gave up 5 bases, with 7 bases separating them. In germline, CDR1 is ENHRY, CDR2 SYGVKD. The CDR3 is 13 amino acids. CDR3 loop: CAISESGGTEAFF. CDR3 sequence (DNA): TGTGCCATCAGTGAGTCGGGGGGGACTGAAGCTTTCTTT.

The chain employs TRBV3-1 (or the pseudogene TRBV3-2) and TRBJ2-7; D may be TRBD2 (6 bases). V lost 3 bases to trimming and J lost 11 bases, with 20 bases between them. The CDR3 runs to 14 residues. CDR1 is LGHDT and CDR2 is YNNKEL in the germline V gene (reference sequence). The CDR3 loop is CASSQGQFFTGEYF. The CDR3, as DNA: TGTGCCAGCAGCCAGGGGCAGTTTTTTACGGGGGAGTACTTC.

The chain employs TRBV27 and TRBJ1-6; 9 bases agree with TRBD1. The CDR3 totals 17 residues. With V trimmed by 3 bases and J by 4 bases, 7 bases remained unmatched. Germline CDR1 is MNHEY and CDR2 is SMNVEV (reference sequence). The CDR3 DNA reads TGTGCCAGCAGTTTCTACACCGGGACAGGGTATAATTCACCCCTCCACTTT. It specifies CASSFYTGTGYNSPLHF.

The rearrangement joins TRBV9 to TRBJ1-2; 7 bases are a match to TRBD1. This CDR3 has 15 residues. V lost 4 bases to trimming and J lost 4 bases; unmatched junction nucleotides: 10. Germline V gives CDR1 SGDLS, CDR2 YYNGEE. The CDR3 spells CASSPGDRDIYGYTF. The CDR3, as DNA: TGTGCCAGCAGCCCCGGAGACAGGGACATCTATGGCTACACCTTC.

The chain couples TRBV5-5 to TRBJ2-7; maybe TRBD1 (5 bases). V lost 0 bases to trimming and J lost 3 bases, with 13 bases between them. The CDR3 covers 15 residues. Germline V lookup: CDR1 SGHKS, CDR2 YYEKEE (reference sequence). Here the CDR3 DNA reads TGTGCCAGCAGCTTGGAGGGGAACCTATTCTACGAGCAGTACTTC. It encodes CASSLEGNLFYEQYF. The full variable domain, in which reference TRBV5-5 and TRBJ2-7 provide the parts outside the CDR3, is DAGVTQSPTHLIKTRGQQVTLRCSPISGHKSVSWYQQVLGQGPQFIFQYYEKEERGRGNFPDRFSARQFPNYSSELNVNALLLGDSALYLCASSLEGNLFYEQYFGPGTRLTVT.

This sequence joins TRBV2 and TRBJ2-2, with D unresolved. The V end was cut by 0 bases, the J end by 8 bases, with 10 bases between. The germline V gene has CDR1 SNHLY and CDR2 FYNNEI. The CDR3 contains 14 residues. CDR3 bases: TGTGCCAGCAGTGAAGCCCTAGGTAGAGGGGAGCTGTTTTTT. Residues: CASSEALGRGELFF.

The gene calls are TRBV28 and TRBJ2-4; D possibly corresponds to TRBD2 (6 bases). With 5 bases removed from V and 1 base from J, the gap between germline ends came to 18 bases. In germline, CDR1 is MDHEN, CDR2 SYDVKM. This CDR3 is 17 amino acids long. The CDR3: CASSTPLGGLAKNIQYF. The CDR3 bases are TGTGCCAGCAGTACCCCACTTGGAGGGCTGGCCAAAAACATTCAGTACTTC.

This clone has only one observation. One junction end does not reproduce the germline sequence, and a read error may be involved. DNA of the CDR3: TGCGCCAGCAGCGAGTGGAGGAGCTACGAGCAGTACTTC. Its protein product is CASSEWRSYEQYF. The rearrangement links TRBV10-2 to TRBJ2-7; a possible D gene is TRBD2 (5 bases). CDR1 and CDR2 from the germline V gene are WSHSY and SAAADI. This CDR3 has 13 amino acids.

The chain combines TRBV28 with TRBJ2-1; 11 bases line up with TRBD2. Germline V CDR1 and CDR2: MDHEN, SYDVKM. This CDR3 is built from 16 residues. Unmatched junction bases numbered 9, after V lost 4 bases and J lost 7 bases. The CDR3: CASSSQLAGEENEQFF. The CDR3 bases are TGTGCCAGCAGTTCCCAACTAGCGGGGGAGGAAAATGAGCAGTTCTTC.